The 7 T cell receptor beta chains given below trace back to one sample, sequenced in a study of vaccination effects on CD4 cells after COVID-19. CD4+ T cells specific for antigen were expanded with viral peptide pools by the ViraFEST assay before sequencing. Cultured cells yielded isolated CD4+ T cells after more than nine days. Vaccine recipients lacked prior SARS-CoV-2 infection and had negative nucleocapsid antibodies. Assay used: immunoSEQ multiplex PCR; TCRdb lists only in-frame clones, some missing. The table shows roughly 45,000 clones, with roughly 79% occurring only once. What these receptors recognize is not known. Here the sequenced sample was CD4+ T cells from PBMCs cultured with SARS-CoV-2 spike peptides, taken before COVID-19 vaccination. The source is a human donor who received a COVID-19 vaccine.

This clone was found once. The V call is TRBV6-5, the J call TRBJ2-5, with 9 bases aligning to TRBD1. Germline V gene lookup returns CDR1 MNHEY and CDR2 SVGAGI. Trimming at V came to 5 bases and at J to 4 bases, leaving 5 bases not matched to a gene. CDR3 length: 14 amino acids. The CDR3: CASSPGQGGETQYF. The DNA of the CDR3 is TGTGCCAGCAGTCCGGGACAGGGTGGAGAGACCCAGTACTTC.

The chain recombines TRBV2 with TRBJ1-3, with D tentatively TRBD1 (6 bases). Trimming removed 6 bases at V and 0 bases at J, with 9 bases between. CDR1 SNHLY and CDR2 FYNNEI come from the germline V gene. This CDR3 contains 14 residues. In nucleotides, the CDR3 is TGTGCCAGCAGGGACAGATCCTCTGGAAACACCATATATTTT. Amino acid sequence: CASRDRSSGNTIYF.

The chain employs TRBV18 and TRBJ2-3, with 7 bases fitting TRBD2. With 4 bases clipped from V and 4 bases from J, the junction kept 8 bases outside the gene matches. The germline V gene encodes CDR1 KGHSH and CDR2 LQKENI. This CDR3 region has 15 residues. CDR3 in DNA: TGTGCCAGCTCACGGGGAGGGACCCTCGCAGATACGCAGTATTTT. Residues: CASSRGGTLADTQYF.

The V call is TRBV7-2, the J call TRBJ2-5, with 7 bases that match TRBD1. The CDR3 extends over 15 amino acids. Germline V gene lookup returns CDR1 SGHTA and CDR2 FQGNSA. Trimming took 5 bases from V and 1 from J; bases not matched to a gene: 7. The CDR3 DNA is TGTGCCAGCAGCCAATGGGGACAGCGCCAAGAGACCCAGTACTTC. Translation: CASSQWGQRQETQYF.

This sequence joins TRBV6-1 and TRBJ1-5; TRBD1 agrees at 8 bases. Trimming cost V 2 bases and J 0 bases; bases outside gene matches: 6. The CDR3 loop spans 17 amino acids. The germline V gene has CDR1 MNHNS and CDR2 SASEGT. The CDR3 nucleotides read TGTGCCAGCAGTGAATACAGGGGGGCCTATAGCAATCAGCCCCAGCATTTT. It codes for CASSEYRGAYSNQPQHF.

The chain uses TRBV7-9 and TRBJ2-5; 13 nucleotides match TRBD2. V gave up 5 bases and J gave up 5 bases; unmatched junction bases: 8. This CDR3 contains 16 residues. Germline-derived CDR1 and CDR2 are SEHNR and FQNEAQ (reference sequence). In DNA form, the CDR3 reads TGTGCCAGCAGCGTAACTAGCGGGGGGGCCCAGGAGACCCAGTACTTC. The encoded protein is CASSVTSGGAQETQYF.

The sample holds a few counts of this clone. This chain links TRBV6-2 or TRBV6-3 with TRBJ1-1; no reliable D call. There are 11 residues in the CDR3. Germline-derived CDR1 and CDR2 are MNHEY and SVGEGT. Deletions cut 3 bases from V and 11 bases from J, with 10 bases between. The DNA of the CDR3 is TGTGCCAGCAGTTATCTCGGCGGGGCTTTCTTT. Protein product: CASSYLGGAFF.